The clone carrying this T cell receptor (beta chain) has just a few counts. Antigen specificity is unknown. The data were obtained in a study of T cell repertoires in cytomegalovirus infection. TCRdb independently ran MiXCR on the reads; one entry per CDR3 protein. Here the sample spans roughly 990,000 distinct CDR3 sequences, roughly a third being singletons. This TCR derives from a human donor in good health (CMV status not recorded). Some clones in this sample may be carry-over from other donors' samples. The sample consisted of cultured CD8+ T cells from PBMCs, taken from culture after CMV antigen stimulation.

CDR3 amino acids: CVAEGPLNYGYTF. Written as DNA, the CDR3 is TGTGTCGCCGAGGGCCCACTTAACTATGGCTACACCTTC. This sequence joins TRBV7-9 and TRBJ1-2, with D hard to call. In germline, CDR1 is SEHNR, CDR2 FQNEAQ (reference sequence). The CDR3 is 13 amino acids.